These T cell receptor beta chains were read from a single sample in a study of blood T cell repertoires in COVID-19. Sequencing was performed with immunoSEQ multiplex PCR; in TCRdb, only in-frame clones are kept and a portion is missing. This sample has some 490,000 clones, with 75% to 90% found just once. The material sequenced was PBMCs or T cells enriched from blood (not recorded which). Every receptor here comes from a woman aged 55-70 years who had recovered from COVID-19. Each CDR3 is given with its conserved first and last residue. The order of the fields is V gene, clone size, D gene, J gene, CDR3 protein, CDR3 DNA. D genes are given only for firm matches. Clone size appears in some rows only: once, few, many, or a class for an expanded clone.

V: TRBV11-2
size: .
D: TRBD2
J: TRBJ2-3
CDR3: CASSRRGDTDTQYF
DNA: TGTGCCAGCAGCAGGCGGGGGGACACAGATACGCAGTATTTT

V: TRBV2
size: once
D: TRBD1
J: TRBJ2-1
CDR3: CASSEAERQGYNEQFF
DNA: TGTGCCAGCAGTGAAGCTGAGAGACAGGGCTACAATGAGCAGTTCTTC

V: TRBV2
size: .
D: .
J: TRBJ1-1
CDR3: CASSLYLSEAFF
DNA: TGTGCCAGCAGTCTATACCTATCTGAAGCTTTCTTT

V: TRBV7-9
size: .
D: TRBD2
J: TRBJ2-3
CDR3: CASILAGAFTDTQYF
DNA: TGTGCCAGCATCCTAGCGGGGGCCTTCACAGATACGCAGTATTTT

V: TRBV19
size: .
D: TRBD2
J: TRBJ2-1
CDR3: CASSLAGGPNEQFF
DNA: TGTGCCAGTAGCCTGGCGGGGGGCCCCAATGAGCAGTTCTTC

V: TRBV9
size: .
D: TRBD1
J: TRBJ2-5
CDR3: CASSVPGTGETQYF
DNA: TGTGCCAGCAGCGTGCCCGGGACAGGGGAGACCCAGTACTTC

V: TRBV15
size: .
D: TRBD1
J: TRBJ1-4
CDR3: CATSRLGQNNEKLFF
DNA: TGTGCCACCAGCAGACTGGGACAGAATAATGAAAAACTGTTTTTT

V: TRBV10-1
size: .
D: .
J: TRBJ2-3
CDR3: CASSVRGGRITDTQYF
DNA: TGCGCCAGCAGCGTCCGCGGGGGCCGAATCACAGATACGCAGTATTTT

V: TRBV4-1
size: .
D: .
J: TRBJ2-2
CDR3: CASSQDDRGSGELFF
DNA: TGCGCCAGCAGCCAAGATGATAGGGGTAGCGGGGAGCTGTTTTTT

V: TRBV3-1/TRBV3-2
size: .
D: .
J: TRBJ1-2
CDR3: CASSHHTANYGYTF
DNA: TGTGCCAGCAGCCACCACACAGCTAACTATGGCTACACCTTC

V: TRBV25-1
size: .
D: .
J: TRBJ1-2
CDR3: CASSGHNYGYTF
DNA: TGTGCCAGCAGTGGACACAACTATGGCTACACCTTC

V: TRBV28
size: .
D: TRBD1
J: TRBJ1-1
CDR3: CASSFTQGLYLNTEAFF
DNA: TGTGCCAGCAGTTTCACACAGGGGCTCTATTTGAACACTGAAGCTTTCTTT

V: TRBV5-1
size: .
D: .
J: TRBJ1-1
CDR3: CASSFREDTEAFF
DNA: TGCGCCAGCAGCTTCAGGGAGGACACTGAAGCTTTCTTT

V: TRBV4-1
size: once
D: .
J: TRBJ2-7
CDR3: CASSHLRTADYSEQYF
DNA: TGCGCCAGCAGCCATCTCAGGACGGCGGACTATAGCGAGCAGTACTTC

V: TRBV24-1
size: .
D: TRBD1
J: TRBJ2-4
CDR3: CATSDPTGGAKNIQYF
DNA: TGTGCCACCAGTGATCCTACAGGGGGGGCCAAAAACATTCAGTACTTC

V: TRBV25-1
size: .
D: .
J: TRBJ2-5
CDR3: CASSESQFFGVGETQYF
DNA: TGTGCCAGCAGTGAATCCCAATTTTTCGGGGTGGGGGAGACCCAGTACTTC

V: TRBV11-2
size: .
D: .
J: TRBJ2-5
CDR3: CASSRQETQYF
DNA: TGTGCCAGCAGCCGGCAAGAGACCCAGTACTTC

V: TRBV18
size: .
D: TRBD1
J: TRBJ2-7
CDR3: CASSPSFRGHEQYF
DNA: TGTGCCAGCTCACCATCATTCAGGGGGCATGAGCAGTACTTC

V: TRBV5-6
size: .
D: TRBD1
J: TRBJ1-2
CDR3: CASSYTGGYGYTF
DNA: TGTGCCAGCAGCTATACAGGGGGCTATGGCTACACCTTC

V: TRBV13
size: .
D: .
J: TRBJ2-5
CDR3: CASSPRFQETQYF
DNA: TGTGCCAGCAGCCCCAGATTTCAAGAGACCCAGTACTTC

V: TRBV2
size: few
D: .
J: TRBJ1-1
CDR3: CASSGQGNTEAFF
DNA: TGTGCCAGCAGTGGGCAGGGAAACACTGAAGCTTTCTTT

V: TRBV30
size: once
D: .
J: TRBJ1-1
CDR3: CAWSGGPAEAFF
DNA: TGTGCCTGGAGTGGGGGCCCGGCTGAAGCTTTCTTT